This TCR beta chain was profiled in a study of control samples from healthy donors and cancer patients. The CDR3 has 12 amino acids. Deletions cut 2 bases from V and 5 bases from J, with 8 bases between. Germline V gene sequence: CDR1 SGHDT, CDR2 YYEEEE. Assay used: immunoSEQ multiplex PCR; TCRdb lists only in-frame clones, some missing. The sample has tens of thousands of clones; roughly 82% are singletons. This sequence joins TRBV5-6 and TRBJ2-7, with D tentatively TRBD1 (5 bases). Sequenced input: PBMCs. The receptor was isolated from a woman aged 45-65 years with lung cancer. DNA of the CDR3: TGTGCCAGCAGCTTACTCAGGGACGAGCAGTACTTC. This gives the protein CASSLLRDEQYF.